The clone carrying this T cell receptor beta chain was recorded a few times. No antigen is known for it. This record comes from a study of T cell repertoires in cytomegalovirus infection. Turning to the study itself: Recently identified HLA-C-restricted CMV epitopes were among the peptides used. Whole-study findings and limits: Using cumulative public TCR beta family frequency, the authors identified those who carried CMV together with the relevant HLA.

TCRdb redid the calling of the reads with MiXCR, one entry per CDR3 protein. The sample lists 300,000 or so distinct CDR3 sequences; about 25% were seen once. The CDR3 consists of 16 residues. The germline CDR1 and CDR2 sequences are MDHEN and SYDVKM. V was trimmed by 1 base and J by 1 base, leaving 13 bases between them. Sample: cultured PBMCs, taken from culture after CMV antigen stimulation. The gene calls are TRBV28 and TRBJ1-1; D might be TRBD1 (5 bases). The sequence was obtained from a human donor in good health (CMV status not recorded). Some clones in this sample may be carry-over from other donors' samples. The DNA of the CDR3 is TGTGCCAGCAGTTTATCCATGGGACGGGCGAACACTGAAGCTTTCTTT. Translated: CASSLSMGRANTEAFF.